This T cell receptor (beta chain) was sequenced during a study of T cells after yellow fever vaccination. The V end was cut by 2 bases, the J end by 4 bases, with 10 bases between. The germline V gene has CDR1 LGHDT and CDR2 YNNKEL (reference sequence). This CDR3 region has 14 residues. One entry per CDR3 protein results from TCRdb running MiXCR on the 5' RACE reads. The table includes about 340,000 distinct CDR3 sequences, 3.5% to 4.5% detected once. The sample holds many counts of this clonotype. Sequencing was performed on PBMCs, taken 5 days after the yellow fever booster vaccination. This clonotype was sampled from a man aged 18 to 30 who received the YFV17D yellow fever vaccine. J is TRBJ2-3 and V is TRBV3-1; possibly TRBD1 for D (6 bases). CDR3 amino acids: CASSQSTGSDTQYF. The CDR3 nucleotides are TGTGCCAGCAGCCAAAGTACAGGGTCAGATACGCAGTATTTT.